This passage covers 7 T cell receptor beta chains from one sample sequenced in a study of T cell responses to AZD1222 COVID-19 vaccine. Sequencing was performed with immunoSEQ multiplex PCR; in TCRdb, only in-frame clones are kept and a portion is missing. Found here are about 150,000 clones, around 89% of them singletons; the top ten hold around 3.2%. The material sequenced was peripheral blood, taken on day 0 of AZD1222 vaccination. These receptors were collected from an adult in good health.

The chain combines TRBV11-3 with TRBJ2-1; a possible D gene is TRBD1 (6 bases). Trimming shortened V by 3 bases and J by 12 bases, and 21 bases separated the two germline ends. Germline V gene lookup returns CDR1 SGHNT and CDR2 YENEEA. The CDR3 runs to 15 residues. The CDR3 region has the DNA TGTGCCAGCAGCTTCCGGGACAACCACCTCCTTTTGCAGTTCTTC. Residues: CASSFRDNHLLLQFF. The full variable domain, completed using reference TRBV11-3 and TRBJ2-1, is EAGVVQSPRYKIIEKKQPVAFWCNPISGHNTLYWYLQNLGQGPELLIRYENEEAVDDSQLPKDRFSAERLKGVDSTLKIQPAELGDSAVYLCASSFRDNHLLLQFFGPGTRLTVL.

V and J are TRBV2 and TRBJ2-2; the match to TRBD1 covers 8 bases. V lost 6 bases, J lost 1 base, and 1 base stayed unmatched. The CDR3 is 14 amino acids. Germline lookup yields CDR1 SNHLY and CDR2 FYNNEI. CDR3 amino acids: CASRGTGNTGELFF. CDR3 coding DNA: TGTGCCAGCAGAGGGACAGGGAACACCGGGGAGCTGTTTTTT.

This sequence joins TRBV15 and TRBJ2-7; 7 bases are a match to TRBD1. V shed 3 bases, J shed 3 bases, and the junction held 14 bases outside the gene matches. The CDR3 runs 17 residues. The germline V gene encodes CDR1 LNHNV and CDR2 YYDKDF (reference sequence). The CDR3 coding sequence is TGTGCCACCAGCAGGGCCCTTTTTTGGGACAGAAACTACGAGCAGTACTTC. This encodes CATSRALFWDRNYEQYF.

Notes on this clone: The same CDR3 arises from other DNA sequences in this sample as well. The chain carries TRBV7-2 and TRBJ2-2; D ambiguous. Germline assignment: CDR1 SGHTA and CDR2 FQGNSA. This CDR3 comprises 12 residues. V was trimmed by 1 base and J by 7 bases, leaving 4 bases between them. CDR3 sequence: CASSLEVGELFF. The CDR3 DNA reads TGTGCCAGCAGCTTAGAAGTCGGGGAGCTGTTTTTT. The full variable domain, rest sourced from reference TRBV7-2 and TRBJ2-2, is GAGVSQSPSNKVTEKGKDVELRCDPISGHTALYWYRQSLGQGLEFLIYFQGNSAPDKSGLPSDRFSAERTGGSVSTLTIQRTQQEDSAVYLCASSLEVGELFFGEGSRLTVL.

The chain is built from TRBV12-3 or TRBV12-4 and TRBJ2-2, with TRBD1 identical over 7 bases. The V gene end was trimmed by 2 bases and the J gene end by 8 bases; junction bases not matched to a gene: 2. The CDR3 sequence is 13 residues long. CDR3 loop: CASSLSTGGELFF. CDR3 coding DNA: TGTGCCAGCAGTTTATCGACAGGGGGGGAGCTGTTTTTT.

The V call is TRBV10-3, the J call TRBJ2-7, with D perhaps matching TRBD1 or TRBD2 (5 bases each). CDR3 length equals 14 residues. Deletions cut 4 bases from V and 0 bases from J, with 10 bases between. Germline V CDR1 and CDR2: ENHRY, SYGVKD. CDR3 sequence (DNA): TGTGCCATCAGTGGTACCGGGACCTCCTACGAGCAGTACTTC. This encodes CAISGTGTSYEQYF.

V is TRBV4-3 and J is TRBJ1-4; no firm D call. This CDR3 contains 15 residues. In germline, CDR1 is LGHNA, CDR2 YSLEER. Trimming removed 1 base at V and 5 bases at J, with 11 bases between. The chain's CDR3 is CASSQGGLRNEKLFF. The CDR3 nucleotides read TGCGCCAGCAGCCAAGGGGGTCTTAGGAATGAAAAACTGTTTTTT.